Below, 14 T cell receptor beta chains from the same sample are listed, as sequenced in a study of cytomegalovirus exposure and HLA in healthy donors. The PCR made use of 60 Vbeta and 13 Jbeta primers. The table came from immunoSEQ multiplex PCR; TCRdb's copy has only in-frame clones and leaves some out. The profile shows around 150,000 clones, around three fifths of them singletons. Sequencing used PBMCs. These receptors were taken from a woman in her thirties or forties in good health and CMV-seronegative.

The chain employs TRBV10-3 and TRBJ1-1; D ambiguous. The V end lost 11 bases, the J end lost 0 bases, and 13 bases lay between the germline ends. The CDR3 contains 13 residues. Per germline, CDR1 ENHRY and CDR2 SYGVKD. As DNA, the CDR3 is TGTGCCTCAGCGACCGTTCTGAACACTGAAGCTTTCTTT. It specifies CASATVLNTEAFF.

This chain joins TRBV5-1 and TRBJ1-2; 8 nucleotides match TRBD1. J was trimmed by 8 bases and V by 5 bases; bases with no gene match: 5. The CDR3 runs 12 residues. Per germline, CDR1 SGHRS and CDR2 YFSETQ. CDR3 protein: CASSPGGEGYTF. DNA of the CDR3: TGCGCCAGCAGTCCAGGGGGCGAAGGCTACACCTTC. The whole variable domain, remainder taken from reference TRBV5-1 and TRBJ1-2, is KAGVTQTPRYLIKTRGQQVTLSCSPISGHRSVSWYQQTPGQGLQFLFEYFSETQRNKGNFPGRFSGRQFSNSRSEMNVSTLELGDSALYLCASSPGGEGYTFGSGTRLTVV.

This chain links TRBV6-5 with TRBJ1-2, with 8 bases matching TRBD1. The CDR3 extends over 14 amino acids. V was clipped by 6 bases and J by 4 bases; unmatched bases: 7. Germline CDR1 is MNHEY and CDR2 is SVGAGI. CDR3 region: CASRGHRGTYGYTF. The CDR3 nucleotides are TGTGCCAGCAGGGGGCACAGGGGGACCTATGGCTACACCTTC.

This chain links TRBV28 with TRBJ2-7, with 7 bases fitting TRBD1. Trimming at V came to 5 bases and at J to 7 bases, leaving 14 bases not matched to a gene. Germline CDR1 reads MDHEN; CDR2 reads SYDVKM. This CDR3 has 15 residues. The CDR3 DNA reads TGTGCCAGCAGTATAACCCACAGGGGACCAGGAGAGCAGTACTTC. Its translation: CASSITHRGPGEQYF.

This clone has a single count. The chain is built from TRBV4-1 and TRBJ1-5; D might be TRBD1 (5 bases). V lost 1 base and J lost 0, with 13 bases in between. This CDR3 region has 17 residues. Germline CDR1 and CDR2: MGHRA and YSYEKL. The CDR3 nucleotides are TGCGCCAGCAGCCAAGTGCCCCAGGGAAATAGCAATCAGCCCCAGCATTTT. It encodes CASSQVPQGNSNQPQHF.

The chain joins TRBV7-2 to TRBJ2-5; D unresolved. Trimming left V 1 base short and J 6 bases short, with 9 bases between. The CDR3 extends over 13 amino acids. Germline V gives CDR1 SGHTA, CDR2 FQGNSA. CDR3 in amino acids: CASSLDGWKTQYF. The CDR3 DNA follows: TGTGCCAGCAGCTTAGACGGGTGGAAGACCCAGTACTTC. Drawing the rest from reference TRBV7-2 and TRBJ2-5, the complete variable domain is GAGVSQSPSNKVTEKGKDVELRCDPISGHTALYWYRQSLGQGLEFLIYFQGNSAPDKSGLPSDRFSAERTGGSVSTLTIQRTQQEDSAVYLCASSLDGWKTQYFGPGTRLLVL.

In its sample, this clone was seen a few times. The chain carries TRBV5-1 and TRBJ2-3, with 9 nucleotides matching TRBD1. Germline loops: CDR1 SGHRS, CDR2 YFSETQ. J gave up 2 bases and V 3 bases, and 7 bases lay outside the gene matches. This CDR3 has 16 residues. The CDR3 reads CASSSTGGSVTDTQYF. CDR3 nucleotide sequence: TGCGCCAGCAGCTCGACAGGGGGTTCTGTCACAGATACGCAGTATTTT.

The rearrangement uses TRBV7-3 and TRBJ2-2; 7 nucleotides align to TRBD1. This CDR3 has 15 amino acids. CDR1 and CDR2 from the germline V gene are SGHTA and FQGTGA. V lost 1 base and J lost 1; bases outside the gene matches: 0. The DNA of the CDR3 is TGTGCCAGCAGCTTAAACAGGGGGAACACCGGGGAGCTGTTTTTT. This encodes CASSLNRGNTGELFF.

This clone has a handful of counts. The chain recombines TRBV5-1 with TRBJ1-3; TRBD1 matches at 7 bases. V was clipped by 0 bases and J by 0 bases; unmatched bases: 9. This CDR3 comprises 18 residues. The germline CDR1 and CDR2 sequences are SGHRS and YFSETQ. The CDR3 reads CASSLGSGQFFSGNTIYF. DNA of the CDR3: TGCGCCAGCAGCTTGGGATCGGGACAGTTCTTCTCTGGAAACACCATATATTTT.

This chain uses TRBV30 with TRBJ2-2, with TRBD2 matching 8 bases. The CDR3 sequence is 18 residues long. Per germline, CDR1 GTSNPN and CDR2 SVGIG (reference sequence). V dropped 5 bases and J dropped 1; count of bases not matched to a gene: 15. The CDR3 here is CAWGPGLGRGRNTGELFF. The CDR3 DNA reads as TGTGCCTGGGGCCCCGGGCTCGGGAGGGGGAGGAACACCGGGGAGCTGTTTTTT.

A few counts support this clone. This rearrangement joins TRBV4-2 to TRBJ2-7, with TRBD1 matching 7 bases. CDR1 and CDR2 from the germline V gene are LGHNA and YNFKEQ. This CDR3 region has 17 residues. V lost 1 base to trimming and J lost 4 bases; unmatched junction nucleotides: 13. The CDR3 is CASSQGALSDRAYEQYF. The CDR3 nucleotides are TGTGCCAGCAGCCAAGGAGCCCTCAGCGACAGGGCGTACGAGCAGTACTTC.

The table lists this clone with a few counts. The genes are TRBV2 and TRBJ2-1; 9 bases are shared with TRBD2. Germline V CDR1 and CDR2: SNHLY, FYNNEI. CDR3 length: 16 residues. Trimming cost V 5 bases and J 7 bases; bases outside gene matches: 12. Here the CDR3 DNA reads TGTGCCAGCAGTCCTGGTGGGCGGGGGGGCCTAAATGAGCAGTTCTTC. It encodes CASSPGGRGGLNEQFF.

The V gene is TRBV13, the J gene TRBJ1-2; D remains unclear. The CDR3 sequence is 12 residues long. The germline V gene has CDR1 PRHDT and CDR2 FYEKMQ (reference sequence). Trimming took 6 bases from V and 8 from J, leaving 13 bases between them. The chain's CDR3 is CASSQDGEGYTF. DNA of the CDR3: TGTGCCAGCAGTCAAGACGGAGAAGGCTACACCTTC.

The chain recombines TRBV6-6 with TRBJ1-5, with D possibly matching TRBD1 (5 bases). The CDR3 runs to 14 residues. Germline CDR1 is MNHNY and CDR2 is SVGAGI (reference sequence). The V and J ends lost 7 bases and 1 base respectively, with 11 bases between them. CDR3 sequence (DNA): TGTGCCAGCACGGAGGGGCACAGCAATCAGCCCCAGCATTTT. Encoded protein: CASTEGHSNQPQHF.